This T cell receptor beta chain was documented in a study of vaccination and CD4 T cells after COVID-19. For the study at large: Taking of post-vaccine samples occurred a median 72 days after dose two (range 14 to 241). Overlapping spike peptides of SARS-CoV-2, HCoV-NL63, HCoV-OC43 and HCoV-229E stimulated the cells.

Sequencing of the DNA from cultured CD4+ T cells was carried out with the Oncomine TCR Beta short-read assay. Via MiXCR, TCRdb re-called the PCR reads, giving one row per CDR3 protein. This sample has about 5,500 distinct CDR3 sequences, with about two thirds found just once. Treatment denoted: roughly nine-day PBMC culture with coronavirus spike peptide pools or control peptides (ViraFEST assay). Wells that each held 1.5 million to 2 million PBMCs were cultured with approximately 10 IU/ml IL-2 and 7.5 to 10 ug/ml peptide pools. Following culture for around 10 days, CD4+ T cells were isolated by negative selection. A few counts support this clonotype. Its antigen is currently unknown. CDR1 is MNHEY and CDR2 is SVGAGI in the germline V gene. V was trimmed by 2 bases and J by 0 bases, leaving 14 bases between them. This CDR3 comprises 17 residues.

The J gene is TRBJ1-5, the V gene TRBV6-5, with a tentative D call TRBD1 (5 bases). The sequencing sample was made of CD4+ T cells from blood, cultured in vitro. The sequence came from a human donor who had recovered from COVID-19. CDR3 sequence: CASSYEAGPYSNQPQHF. CDR3 DNA: TGTGCCAGCAGTTACGAGGCAGGGCCGTATAGCAATCAGCCCCAGCATTTT.